This T cell receptor (beta chain) was recovered during a study of shared clonotypes between healthy human individuals. A CD45RA-negative memory subset and a CD45RA+ naive subset were separated from the CD4+ cells. Original handling: For the immunoSEQ data, sequences were junction-only without quality scores, so filtering differed. The repertoire was sequenced with immunoSEQ multiplex PCR; TCRdb's copy has only in-frame clones and lacks some. V and J calls and clone size are copied from that table; D and trimming were computed from the DNA. Of 2 million to 2.5 million clones in the sample, roughly 90% were seen once. Worth noting for this clone: What it recognizes is unknown.

Study conclusions and caveats: Among the subsets, naive ones generally showed larger estimated richness than memory ones. Expectations were that clonotype sharing among donors would be affected by sequencing depth.

V lost 6 bases to trimming and J lost 4 bases; unmatched junction nucleotides: 6. The CDR3 covers 14 residues. Germline CDR1 reads ENHRY; CDR2 reads SYGVKD. The V call is TRBV10-3, the J call TRBJ2-3; 8 positions agree with TRBD2. This TCR came from a young man in good health. Some clones in this sample may be carry-over from other donors' samples. Sequences were obtained from naive CD4+ T cells from PBMCs. This sample's subset: CD45RA+ positively selected. CDR3 DNA sequence: TGTGCCATCAGCGATCCGGGACTAGCAGATACGCAGTATTTT. Protein: CAISDPGLADTQYF.